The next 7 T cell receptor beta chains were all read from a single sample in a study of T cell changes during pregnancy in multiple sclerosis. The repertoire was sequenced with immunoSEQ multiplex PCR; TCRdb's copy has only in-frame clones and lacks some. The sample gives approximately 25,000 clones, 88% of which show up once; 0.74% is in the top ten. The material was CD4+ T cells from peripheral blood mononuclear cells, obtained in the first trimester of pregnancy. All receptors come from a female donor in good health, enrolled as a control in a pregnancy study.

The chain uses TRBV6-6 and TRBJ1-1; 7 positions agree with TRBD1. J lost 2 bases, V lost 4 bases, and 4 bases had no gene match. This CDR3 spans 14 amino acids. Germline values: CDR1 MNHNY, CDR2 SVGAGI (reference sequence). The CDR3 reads CASSLNRGNTEAFF. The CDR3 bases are TGTGCCAGCAGTTTGAACAGGGGAAACACTGAAGCTTTCTTT.

The chain's CDR3 is CASSDRGRQPQHF. Here the CDR3 DNA reads TGTGCCAGCAGCGACAGGGGGCGACAGCCCCAGCATTTT. V gene TRBV6-5 combines with J gene TRBJ1-5, with TRBD1 matching over 10 bases. The CDR3 is 13 residues long. CDR1 and CDR2 (germline): MNHEY, SVGAGI. With V trimmed by 6 bases and J by 7 bases, 3 bases remained unmatched.

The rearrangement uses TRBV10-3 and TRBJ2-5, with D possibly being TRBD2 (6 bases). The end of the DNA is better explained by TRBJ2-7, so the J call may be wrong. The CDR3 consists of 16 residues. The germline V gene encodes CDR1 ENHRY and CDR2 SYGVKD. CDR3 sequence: CAISELDGRTGAEQYF. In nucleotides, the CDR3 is TGTGCCATCAGTGAGCTAGACGGGAGAACTGGCGCCGAGCAGTACTTC.

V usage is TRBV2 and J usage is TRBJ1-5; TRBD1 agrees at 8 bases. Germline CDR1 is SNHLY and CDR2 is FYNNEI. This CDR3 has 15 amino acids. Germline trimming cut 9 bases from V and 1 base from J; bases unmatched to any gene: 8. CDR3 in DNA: TGTGCCAGTGGACGACAGGGGATAAGCAATCAGCCCCAGCATTTT. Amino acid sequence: CASGRQGISNQPQHF.

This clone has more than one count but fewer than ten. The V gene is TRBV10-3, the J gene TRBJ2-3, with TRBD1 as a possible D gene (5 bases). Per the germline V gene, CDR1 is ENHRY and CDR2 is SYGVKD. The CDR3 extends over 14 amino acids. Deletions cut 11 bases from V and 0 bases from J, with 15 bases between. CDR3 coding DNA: TGTGCCCTTAAAGGGGCCTTTAGCACAGATACGCAGTATTTT. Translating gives CALKGAFSTDTQYF.

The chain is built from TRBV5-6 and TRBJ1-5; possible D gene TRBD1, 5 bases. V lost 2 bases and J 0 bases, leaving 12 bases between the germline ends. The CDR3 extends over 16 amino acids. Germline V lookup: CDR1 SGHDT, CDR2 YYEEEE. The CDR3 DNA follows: TGTGCCAGCAGCTTTAAGGGACTTTATAGCAATCAGCCCCAGCATTTT. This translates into CASSFKGLYSNQPQHF. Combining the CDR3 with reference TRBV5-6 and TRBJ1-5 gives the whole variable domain DAGVTQSPTHLIKTRGQQVTLRCSPKSGHDTVSWYQQALGQGPQFIFQYYEEEERQRGNFPDRFSGHQFPNYSSELNVNALLLGDSALYLCASSFKGLYSNQPQHFGDGTRLSIL.

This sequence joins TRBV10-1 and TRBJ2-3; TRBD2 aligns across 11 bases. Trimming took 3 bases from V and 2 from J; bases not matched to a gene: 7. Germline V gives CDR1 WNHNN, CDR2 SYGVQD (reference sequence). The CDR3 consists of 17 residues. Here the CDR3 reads CASSDPTSGTVTDTQYF. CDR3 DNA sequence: TGCGCCAGCAGTGACCCGACTAGCGGGACCGTCACAGATACGCAGTATTTT.